Sequencing of this T cell receptor (beta chain) was carried out in a study of T cell repertoires in cytomegalovirus infection. Across the study: Shared public TCR beta signatures pointed to both CMV infection and a matching HLA type. The study's findings and limits: Ex vivo responses were dominated by HLA-C-restricted CMV-specific TCR beta clonotypes. Cumulated frequencies of public TCR beta families served to identify carriers of CMV plus the relevant HLA.

Note on this clonotype: Its antigen remains unidentified.

TCRdb processed the reads anew with MiXCR; each CDR3 protein has one entry. Of around 530,000 distinct CDR3 sequences in the sample, less than 30% were seen once. This CDR3 has 15 residues. V dropped 4 bases and J dropped 13 bases, with 20 bases sitting between them. Germline V gene sequence: CDR1 LNHDA, CDR2 SQIVND (reference sequence). The genes are TRBV19 and TRBJ1-6; possible D gene TRBD1, 6 bases. This receptor was obtained from a human donor in good health (CMV status not recorded). Some clones in this sample may be carry-over from other donors' samples. The sequencing sample was made of PBMCs. The chain's CDR3 is CASSRSTGPGGPLHF. The CDR3 DNA reads TGTGCCAGTAGTAGATCGACAGGACCTGGAGGGCCCCTCCACTTT.